The source of this TCR beta chain is a study of blood T cells in healthy people across ages. This clonotype has at least ten counts. The second PCR ran roughly 6 to 11 cycles with a sample-barcoded 5' primer and J-beta primers. Each CDR3 protein gets one entry after TCRdb re-called the 5' RACE reads with MiXCR. The sample has 700,000 or so distinct CDR3 sequences, roughly two fifths seen once. This receptor was obtained from a man aged 80 or over in good health. The specimen sequenced was blood.

The DNA for the CDR3 is TGCGCCAGCAGTTCCCCCACAGGGGGTGCCTACGAGCAGTACTTC. It specifies CASSSPTGGAYEQYF. V and J are TRBV5-1 and TRBJ2-7; 8 positions match TRBD1. V trimming: 5 bases; J trimming: 2 bases; junction bases outside the gene matches: 9. This CDR3 comprises 15 residues. From germline, CDR1 is SGHRS and CDR2 YFSETQ.